These 9 T cell receptor beta chains came from one sample sequenced in a study of T cells in Graves' hyperthyroidism and ophthalmopathy. Amplified TCR beta CDR3 regions derived from RNA transcripts. First-round RT-PCR with HTBI primers amplified the TCR CDR3 region. TCRdb passed the multiplex PCR reads through MiXCR, listing each CDR3 protein once. The sample includes around 560,000 distinct CDR3 sequences, 16% of them seen just once. Sequences were obtained from blood. Source of these receptors: a woman between 18 and 29 years old with Graves' hyperthyroidism.

There are many counts of this clonotype. The rearrangement joins TRBV29-1 to TRBJ2-5, with 11 bases identical to TRBD2. V lost 6 bases, J lost 4 bases, and 1 base stayed unmatched. The CDR3 spans 12 residues. Germline assignment: CDR1 SQVTM and CDR2 ANQGSEA. Here the CDR3 reads CSVGTSGETQYF. DNA for the CDR3: TGCAGCGTAGGGACTAGCGGAGAGACCCAGTACTTC.

This clonotype was counted at least ten times. The chain has TRBV24-1 and TRBJ2-5; D is unclear. This CDR3 is built from 15 residues. V was pared by 4 bases and J by 0 bases, with 11 bases between. In germline, CDR1 is KGHDR, CDR2 SFDVKD. The CDR3 region is CATSDRTENQETQYF. The CDR3 nucleotides are TGTGCCACCAGTGACCGGACGGAGAACCAAGAGACCCAGTACTTC.

Concerning this clonotype itself: A read error may be the cause here, since a much bigger clone is one base away. V and J are TRBV2 and TRBJ2-1; D gene uncertain. CDR1 is SNHLY and CDR2 is FYNNEI in the germline V gene. V was shortened by 11 bases and J by 0 bases, with 8 bases between the two germline ends. CDR3 length: 12 residues. This chain's CDR3 is CAGKVSYNEQFF. The CDR3 bases are TGTGCCGGCAAGGTCTCCTACAATGAGCAGTTCTTC.

This clonotype was counted at least ten times. In nucleotides, the CDR3 is TGTGCCAGCAGCCCCCACGAACTCGGAAGCTATGGCTACACCTTC. Protein product: CASSPHELGSYGYTF. The J gene is TRBJ1-2, the V gene TRBV12-3 or TRBV12-4; D is ambiguous. V was pared by 6 bases and J by 4 bases, with 18 bases between. CDR3 length equals 15 residues.

This clonotype has just a few counts. The conserved phenylalanine or tryptophan is not found at the CDR3 terminus, so this likely reflects a read error. The CDR3 DNA sequence: TGCGCCAGCAGGACCGGGATGTATAGCACAGATACGCAGTATTCT. Encoded protein: CASRTGMYSTDTQYS. The gene calls are TRBV5-1 and TRBJ2-3; D is perhaps TRBD2 (5 bases). Germline CDR1 and CDR2: SGHRS and YFSETQ. The V gene lost 5 bases and the J gene lost 0 bases, with 13 bases spanning the gap. This CDR3 is 15 amino acids long.

Remarks on this clonotype: A read error may be the cause here, since a much bigger clone is one base away. The V and J genes are TRBV28 and TRBJ2-2, with a possible D match to TRBD2 (5 bases). Looked up from germline, CDR1 is MDHEN and CDR2 is SYDVKM. The CDR3 sequence is 13 residues long. CDR3 region: CASSFRNTGEPFF. CDR3 DNA sequence: TGTGCCAGCAGTTTCAGGAACACCGGGGAGCCGTTTTTT. Complete variable domain (other parts from reference TRBV28 and TRBJ2-2): DVKVTQSSRYLVKRTGEKVFLECVQDMDHENMFWYRQDPGLGLRLIYFSYDVKMKEKGDIPEGYSVSREKKERFSLILESASTNQTSMYLCASSFRNTGEPFFGEGSRLTVL.

This clonotype has a handful of counts. This chain uses TRBV4-3 with TRBJ2-3; D remains ambiguous. Germline V gene data show CDR1 as LGHNA and CDR2 as YSLEER. Trimming left V 0 bases short and J 8 bases short, with 15 bases between. The CDR3 sequence is 15 residues long. This chain's CDR3 is CASSQDRTILSTQYF. The CDR3 bases are TGCGCCAGCAGCCAAGATCGTACTATCCTTTCTACGCAGTATTTT.

This clonotype was observed a handful of times. This chain joins TRBV12-3 or TRBV12-4 and TRBJ2-2; D is undetermined. This CDR3 spans 13 amino acids. The V gene lost 5 bases and the J gene lost 5 bases, with 9 bases spanning the gap. DNA for the CDR3: TGTGCCAGCAGTCCGACTTGGACCGGGGAGCTGTTTTTT. Amino acids: CASSPTWTGELFF.

This clonotype was seen only a few times. The chain combines TRBV20-1 with TRBJ2-1; 9 bases are a match to TRBD2. Trimming removed 5 bases from V and 6 bases from J; junction bases left unmatched: 8. CDR1 is DFQATT and CDR2 is SNEGSKA in the germline V gene (reference sequence). This CDR3 is built from 14 residues. CDR3 loop: CSARRTSEVNEQFF. For the CDR3, the DNA is TGCAGTGCTCGCCGGACTAGCGAAGTCAATGAGCAGTTCTTC.